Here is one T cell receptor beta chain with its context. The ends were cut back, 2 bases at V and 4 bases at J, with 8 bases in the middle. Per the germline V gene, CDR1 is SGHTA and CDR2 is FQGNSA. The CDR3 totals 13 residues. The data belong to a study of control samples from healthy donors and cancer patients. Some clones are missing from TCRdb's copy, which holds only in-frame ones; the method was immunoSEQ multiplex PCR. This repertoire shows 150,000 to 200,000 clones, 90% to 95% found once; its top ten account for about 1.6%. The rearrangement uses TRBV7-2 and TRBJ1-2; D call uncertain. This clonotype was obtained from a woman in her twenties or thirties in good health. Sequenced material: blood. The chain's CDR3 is CASSLYQVYGYTF. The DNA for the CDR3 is TGTGCCAGCAGCTTATATCAGGTCTATGGCTACACCTTC. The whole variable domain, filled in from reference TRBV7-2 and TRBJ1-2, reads GAGVSQSPSNKVTEKGKDVELRCDPISGHTALYWYRQSLGQGLEFLIYFQGNSAPDKSGLPSDRFSAERTGGSVSTLTIQRTQQEDSAVYLCASSLYQVYGYTFGSGTRLTVV.